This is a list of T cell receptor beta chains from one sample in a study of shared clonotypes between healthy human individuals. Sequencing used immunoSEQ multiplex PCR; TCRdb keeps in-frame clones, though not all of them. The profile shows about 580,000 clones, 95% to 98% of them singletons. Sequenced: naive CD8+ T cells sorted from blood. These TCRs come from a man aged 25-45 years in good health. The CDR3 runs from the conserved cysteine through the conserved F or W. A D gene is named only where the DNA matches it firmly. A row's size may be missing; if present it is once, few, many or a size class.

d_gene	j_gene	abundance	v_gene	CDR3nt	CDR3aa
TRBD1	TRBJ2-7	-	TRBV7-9	TGTGCCAGCAGCTCGGCGGGACAGGGCTACGAGCAGTACTTC	CASSSAGQGYEQYF
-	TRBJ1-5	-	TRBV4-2	TGTGCCAGCAGCCAAGTCGGAGGGCTCATCAATCAGCCCCAGCATTTT	CASSQVGGLINQPQHF
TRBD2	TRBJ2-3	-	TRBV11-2	TGTGCCAGCAGCTTACTAGCGGGAGAAGGCACAGATACGCAGTATTTT	CASSLLAGEGTDTQYF
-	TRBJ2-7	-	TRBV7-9	TGTGCCAGCAGCGCCGGGGGAAGTTCCTACGAGCAGTACTTC	CASSAGGSSYEQYF
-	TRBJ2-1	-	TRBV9	TGTGCCAGCAGCGTAGAGGTCACCAGGAGCGGGTCTTACAATGAGCAGTTCTTC	CASSVEVTRSGSYNEQFF
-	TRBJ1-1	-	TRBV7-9	TGTGCCAGCAGCTTAGTAATCGCGAAAGACGTGAACACTGAAGCTTTCTTT	CASSLVIAKDVNTEAFF
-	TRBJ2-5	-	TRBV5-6	TGTGCCAGCAGCCCCGGGACCGGAATTCAAGAGACCCAGTACTTC	CASSPGTGIQETQYF
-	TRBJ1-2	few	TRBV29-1	TGCAGCGGGAGAGGAGACTATGGCTACACCTTC	CSGRGDYGYTF
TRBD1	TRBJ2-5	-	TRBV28	TGTGCCAGCAGTCGAACCGGGACAGGGGACCAAGAGACCCAGTACTTC	CASSRTGTGDQETQYF
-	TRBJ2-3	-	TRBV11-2	TGTGCCAGCAGCCGATTAGCGGGCACAGATACGCAGTATTTT	CASSRLAGTDTQYF
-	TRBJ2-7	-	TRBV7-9	TGTGCCAGCAGCTTAGCGGGAGGGGGCTACGAGCAGTACTTC	CASSLAGGGYEQYF
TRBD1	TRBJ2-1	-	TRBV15	TGTGCCACCAGCAGAGGGTTACGGGACAGAGTAAACAATGAGCAGTTCTTC	CATSRGLRDRVNNEQFF
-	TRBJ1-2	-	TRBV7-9	TGTGCCAGCAGCTCCCCCCAACAGGCCCGGCGTGGCTACACCTTC	CASSSPQQARRGYTF
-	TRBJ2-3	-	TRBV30	TGTGCCTGGAGTGCGGCCGGAAGCACAGATACGCAGTATTTT	CAWSAAGSTDTQYF
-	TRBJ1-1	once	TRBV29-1	TGCAGCGTTGAAAAGGTTGACACTCAAGCTTTCTTT	CSVEKVDTQAFF
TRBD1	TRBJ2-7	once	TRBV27	TGTGCCAGCAGTCCCTTACAGGGGGCGCCTTACGAGCAGTACTTC	CASSPLQGAPYEQYF
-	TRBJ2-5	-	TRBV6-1	TGTGCCAGCAGTGAAACGGAGGGGGTCCTCCAAGAGACCCAGTACTTC	CASSETEGVLQETQYF
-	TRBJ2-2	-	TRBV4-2	TGTGCCAGCAGCCAGCTTCCGGGACAAGGGGTATATCCGCGAGGCACCGGGGAGCTGTTTTTT	CASSQLPGQGVYPRGTGELFF
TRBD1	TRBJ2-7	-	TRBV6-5	TGTGCCAGCAGTTACGGACAGGGGGCGGCCTACGAGCAGTACTTC	CASSYGQGAAYEQYF
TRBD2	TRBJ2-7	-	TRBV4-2	TGTGCCAGCAGCCAAGAGCGCGGTAGCGGGAGGTCCCACGAGCAGTACTTC	CASSQERGSGRSHEQYF
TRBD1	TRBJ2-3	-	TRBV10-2	TGCGCCAGCAGACATGGGGACAGAGTTAGCACAGATACGCAGTATTTT	CASRHGDRVSTDTQYF
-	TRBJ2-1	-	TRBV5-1	TGCGCCAGCAGCTTGCGGGATGGATGGAACAATGAGCAGTTCTTC	CASSLRDGWNNEQFF
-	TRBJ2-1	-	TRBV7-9	TGTGCCAGCAGCTTACATCTCGGGAGTTCCTACAATGAGCAGTTCTTC	CASSLHLGSSYNEQFF
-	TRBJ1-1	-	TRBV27	TGTGCCAGCAGTCCGACCAGGAGGGAGTATACTGAAGCTTTCTTT	CASSPTRREYTEAFF
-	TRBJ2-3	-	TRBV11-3	TGTGCCAGCAGCCCTTTGGGGTCTAGCGACACAGATACGCAGTATTTT	CASSPLGSSDTDTQYF
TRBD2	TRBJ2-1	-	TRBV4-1	TGCGCCAGCAGCCAGGGGGGAGGGTACGATGAGCAGTTCTTC	CASSQGGGYDEQFF
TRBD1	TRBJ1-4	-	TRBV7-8	TGTGCCAGCAGCCTGGGGGACAGCAATGAAAAACTGTTTTTT	CASSLGDSNEKLFF
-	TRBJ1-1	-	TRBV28	TGTGCCAGCAGGGGCGCCGGGGACACTGAAGCTTTCTTT	CASRGAGDTEAFF
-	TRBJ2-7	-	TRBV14	TGTGCCAGCAGCCAAGTTGCCAGAACGGGCGAGCAGTACTTC	CASSQVARTGEQYF
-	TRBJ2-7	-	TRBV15	TGTGCCACCAGCAGAGTGGAAGCCTACGAGCAGTACTTC	CATSRVEAYEQYF
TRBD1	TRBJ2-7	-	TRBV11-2	TGTGCCAGCAGCTCGGGGACAGGCCGCTACGAGCAGTACTTC	CASSSGTGRYEQYF
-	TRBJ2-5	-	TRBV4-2	TGTGCCAGCAGCCAAATGGGAGACGGGGAGACCCAGTACTTC	CASSQMGDGETQYF
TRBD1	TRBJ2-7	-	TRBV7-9	TGTGCCAGCAGCGATCCGGGACAGGCCTACGAGCAGTACTTC	CASSDPGQAYEQYF
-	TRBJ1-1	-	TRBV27	TGTGCCAGCGCGATCGGCGCCAGCTACACTGAAGCTTTCTTT	CASAIGASYTEAFF
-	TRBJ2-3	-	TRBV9	TGTGCCAAAACGAGCAACCGGACTTACACAGATACGCAGTATTTT	CAKTSNRTYTDTQYF
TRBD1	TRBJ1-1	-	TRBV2	TGTGCCAGCAGTCAAACCGGGACAGGGGGGAAAGCTTTCTTT	CASSQTGTGGKAFF
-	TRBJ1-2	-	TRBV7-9	TGTGCCAGCAGCAAGACCGGGACCTCAAGCTCCTATGGCTACACCTTC	CASSKTGTSSSYGYTF
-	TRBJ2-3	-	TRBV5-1	TGCGCCAGCAGCTTAACGGGCCCCTTCACAGATACGCAGTATTTT	CASSLTGPFTDTQYF
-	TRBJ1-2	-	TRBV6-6	TGTGCCAGCAGTTACTCGTATGAGACAGCCGGAGGCTACACCTTC	CASSYSYETAGGYTF
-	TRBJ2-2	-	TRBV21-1	TGTGCCAGCAGCAAAGCGCTAATGGTGCGGGAGATACCGTACACCGGGGAGCTGTTTTTT	CASSKALMVREIPYTGELFF
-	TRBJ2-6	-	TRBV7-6	TGTGCCAGCTTTTCAGGGCTCTACTCTGGGGCCAACGTCCTGACTTTC	CASFSGLYSGANVLTF
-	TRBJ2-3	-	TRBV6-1	TGTGCCAGCAGTGAACTGACAGCCACTAGCACAGATACGCAGTATTTT	CASSELTATSTDTQYF
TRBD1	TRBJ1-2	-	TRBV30	TGTGCCTGGAGTGACCCGACAGGGCCTCTCTATGGCTACACCTTC	CAWSDPTGPLYGYTF
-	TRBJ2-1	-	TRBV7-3	TGTGCCAGCAGCACGGGACTGGGAAGCTCCTACAATGAGCAGTTCTTC	CASSTGLGSSYNEQFF
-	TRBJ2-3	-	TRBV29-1	TGCAGCGTTGATGCGGTAGTGAGCGTCCCAACAGATACGCAGTATTTT	CSVDAVVSVPTDTQYF
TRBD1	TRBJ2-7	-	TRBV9	TGTGCCAGCAGCGAAACCGGGACAGTCTCCTACGAGCAGTACTTC	CASSETGTVSYEQYF
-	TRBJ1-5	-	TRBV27	TGTGCCAGCAGCCGGGACGGGCCCAATCAGCCCCAGCATTTT	CASSRDGPNQPQHF
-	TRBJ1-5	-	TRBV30	TGTGCCTGGAGGGATCGCGCACAGGGTAGCAATCAGCCCCAGCATTTT	CAWRDRAQGSNQPQHF
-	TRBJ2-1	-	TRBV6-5	TGTGCCAGCAGTTATGCGAGCAGATCCAATGAGCAGTTCTTC	CASSYASRSNEQFF
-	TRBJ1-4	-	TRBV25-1	TGTGCCAGCACCGCGTCAGGGGCAAGTGAAAAACTGTTTTTT	CASTASGASEKLFF
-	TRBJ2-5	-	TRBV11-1	TGTGCCAGCAGCTTAGCTGCGGAGACCCAGTACTTC	CASSLAAETQYF
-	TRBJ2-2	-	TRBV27	TGTGCCAGCATGGACAATCTCTACACCGGGGAGCTGTTTTTT	CASMDNLYTGELFF
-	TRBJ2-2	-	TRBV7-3	TGTGCCAGCAGCTCAAAAACAGACAACACCGGGGAGCTGTTTTTT	CASSSKTDNTGELFF